Reported below is one TCR beta chain. Germline loops: CDR1 SGHRS, CDR2 YFSETQ. The CDR3 runs to 17 residues. V gave up 0 bases and J gave up 5 bases; unmatched junction bases: 11. This sample was included in a study of blood T cell repertoires in COVID-19. Study information: Samples taken during acute and convalescent COVID-19 were collected in the United States, Italy and Spain. In each case, the material was cDNA or gDNA derived from T cells, B-cell-depleted T cells, or PBMCs.

The authors' processing: Amplifying reference gene primers gave estimates of nucleated cell counts. Data came from immunoSEQ multiplex PCR; TCRdb stores just in-frame clones and leaves some out. The V and J calls and clone size come from that table; D and trimming were worked out from the DNA. Here the sample spans about 75,000 clones, 85% to 90% being singletons. The receptor was derived from a human donor in a cohort sampled during active COVID-19. Sequenced sample: peripheral blood. The J gene is TRBJ2-7, the V gene TRBV5-1, with 10 bases identical to TRBD1. CDR3 sequence: CASSLGNRPGTGDEQYF. DNA for the CDR3: TGCGCCAGCAGCTTGGGCAATCGTCCCGGGACAGGGGACGAGCAGTACTTC.